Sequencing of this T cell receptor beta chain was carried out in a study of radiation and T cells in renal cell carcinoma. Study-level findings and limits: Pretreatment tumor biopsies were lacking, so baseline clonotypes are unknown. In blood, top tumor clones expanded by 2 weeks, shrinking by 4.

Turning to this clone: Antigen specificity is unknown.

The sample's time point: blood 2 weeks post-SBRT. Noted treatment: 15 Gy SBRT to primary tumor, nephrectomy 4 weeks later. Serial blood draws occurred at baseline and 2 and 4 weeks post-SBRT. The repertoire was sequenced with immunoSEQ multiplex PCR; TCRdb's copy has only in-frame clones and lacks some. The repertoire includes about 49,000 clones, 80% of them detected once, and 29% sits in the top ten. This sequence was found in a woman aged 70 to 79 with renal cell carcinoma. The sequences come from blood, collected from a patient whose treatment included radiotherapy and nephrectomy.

CDR3 nucleotides: TGTGCCACCAGCAAAACGGGGACGAAGCATGAGCAGTTCTTC. This gives the protein CATSKTGTKHEQFF. The chain joins TRBV15 to TRBJ2-1; D tentatively fits TRBD1 or TRBD2 (5 bases each). The CDR3 contains 14 residues. The V gene's germline CDR1 is LNHNV and CDR2 YYDKDF (reference sequence). With 4 bases removed from V and 8 bases from J, the gap between germline ends came to 15 bases.